The rows below give T cell receptor beta chains drawn from one sample of a study of early T cells in non-severe SARS-CoV-2 infection. TCRdb analysed the 5' RACE reads with MiXCR anew, one entry per CDR3 protein. The sample includes 61,000 or so distinct CDR3 sequences, approximately 12% of them seen just once. The sequenced sample was whole blood, obtained at baseline. These receptor sequences come from an adult who was a healthcare worker with PCR-confirmed SARS-CoV-2 infection or an uninfected control (not recorded which). The donor label of this sample is uncertain. Each CDR3 is given with its conserved first and last residue. The D gene is left open where the match is weak.

CDR3aa: CASTAYTGELFF; v_gene: TRBV28; d_gene: .
CDR3aa: CASSGGETQYF; v_gene: TRBV10-2; d_gene: .
CDR3aa: CASSLGQGGIYTDYGYTF; v_gene: TRBV5-1; d_gene: TRBD1
CDR3aa: CASSRGDEQFF; v_gene: TRBV6-6; d_gene: .
CDR3aa: CASTSPPREPNYGYTF; v_gene: TRBV7-3; d_gene: .
CDR3aa: CASSRGEPGGNYYGYTF; v_gene: TRBV6-1; d_gene: TRBD1
CDR3aa: CASSQIEGPPYLDTQYF; v_gene: TRBV3-1; d_gene: .
CDR3aa: CASSLSPEELDTDTQYF; v_gene: TRBV7-8; d_gene: .
CDR3aa: CASSKRGDASTDTQYF; v_gene: TRBV4-1; d_gene: .
CDR3aa: CASSLGLTGNQPQHF; v_gene: TRBV10-2; d_gene: .
CDR3aa: CASSYREWQETQYF; v_gene: TRBV6-2/TRBV6-3; d_gene: .
CDR3aa: CASSVGPGGTDTQYF; v_gene: TRBV9; d_gene: .
CDR3aa: CASSPSSWGANVLTF; v_gene: TRBV28; d_gene: .
CDR3aa: CASSAHGGDTQYF; v_gene: TRBV6-1; d_gene: .
CDR3aa: CASSDGGGNFQETQYF; v_gene: TRBV2; d_gene: TRBD2
CDR3aa: CASWKTGGEETQYF; v_gene: TRBV7-9; d_gene: TRBD1
CDR3aa: CASSQDATSGTGELFF; v_gene: TRBV4-2; d_gene: TRBD2
CDR3aa: CASSLGPLGYNEQFF; v_gene: TRBV5-8; d_gene: .
CDR3aa: CASSRDRTDTQYF; v_gene: TRBV6-6; d_gene: .
CDR3aa: CASSPTTGVETQYF; v_gene: TRBV5-1; d_gene: TRBD1
CDR3aa: CSVTSGNNEQFF; v_gene: TRBV29-1; d_gene: TRBD2
CDR3aa: CASSRPATNEKLFF; v_gene: TRBV5-5; d_gene: .
CDR3aa: CASSERRSNQPQHF; v_gene: TRBV2; d_gene: .
CDR3aa: CASRPLGTGDYGYTF; v_gene: TRBV27; d_gene: TRBD1
CDR3aa: CASRSLAGSVNTGELFF; v_gene: TRBV6-5; d_gene: TRBD2
CDR3aa: CASSAWDSLLPPYGYTF; v_gene: TRBV19; d_gene: TRBD1
CDR3aa: CASGPPGQGNMNYGYTF; v_gene: TRBV12-5; d_gene: TRBD1
CDR3aa: CATSGGLRGAADTQYF; v_gene: TRBV24-1; d_gene: .
CDR3aa: CASSRDRYNEQFF; v_gene: TRBV12-3/TRBV12-4; d_gene: .